The 18 T cell receptor beta chains below were found in one sample sequenced in a study of neurological immune-mediated disorders. TCRdb reprocessed the 5' RACE reads via MiXCR and lists one record per CDR3 protein. The data hold 10,000 to 12,000 distinct CDR3 sequences, with around 21% observed a single time. The sample comprised CD8+ T cells from blood. These receptor sequences come from a woman aged 40 to 50 with multiple sclerosis.

As regards this clonotype: Compared with germline, one end of the junction differs, possibly owing to a read error. This chain connects TRBV2 to TRBJ1-1; D remains ambiguous. CDR3 length: 13 residues. From germline, CDR1 is SNHLY and CDR2 FYNNEI. The CDR3 loop reads CASRFRRDTEAFF. Written as DNA, the CDR3 is TGCGCCAGCAGATTCCGTAGGGACACTGAAGCTTTCTTT.

The CDR3, as DNA: TGCAGCGTTGTAGTGGGCGGTGGCTACACCTTC. As protein: CSVVVGGGYTF. The chain uses TRBV29-1 and TRBJ1-2; D ambiguous. The V and J ends lost 4 bases and 7 bases respectively, with 10 bases between them. CDR1 SQVTM and CDR2 ANQGSEA come from the germline V gene. This CDR3 is 11 amino acids long.

By share, this clonotype ranks as medium-sized (0.01 to 0.1%). The chain joins TRBV4-1 to TRBJ2-1, with D possibly matching TRBD1 (6 bases). Germline V gene data show CDR1 as MGHRA and CDR2 as YSYEKL. The length of the CDR3 is 13 residues. Deletions cut 0 bases from V and 8 bases from J, with 8 bases between. This chain's CDR3 is CASSQEGAYEQFF. CDR3 in DNA: TGCGCCAGCAGCCAAGAGGGGGCCTATGAGCAGTTCTTC.

The table lists this clonotype with a few counts. The V call is TRBV9, the J call TRBJ2-1; 8 bases match TRBD2. The CDR3 spans 13 residues. Germline V gene data show CDR1 as SGDLS and CDR2 as YYNGEE. The V segment lost 4 bases and the J segment 9 bases; nucleotides outside the gene matches: 6. In DNA form, the CDR3 reads TGTGCCAGCAGCTCAGCGGGGGCGGGTGAGCAGTTCTTC. Amino acids: CASSSAGAGEQFF.

The table lists this clonotype with many counts. The chain joins TRBV4-1 to TRBJ2-1; 10 nucleotides line up with TRBD2. The CDR3 spans 17 residues. With 1 base clipped from V and 4 bases from J, the junction kept 7 bases outside the gene matches. Germline CDR1 MGHRA, CDR2 YSYEKL. This CDR3 reads CASSQGSGGTMYNEQFF. DNA of the CDR3: TGCGCCAGCAGCCAAGGTAGCGGGGGGACCATGTACAATGAGCAGTTCTTC.

This clonotype showed up many times. The chain recombines TRBV5-1 with TRBJ1-5; 10 bases fit TRBD1. Per the germline V gene, CDR1 is SGHRS and CDR2 is YFSETQ. CDR3 length: 15 residues. With V trimmed by 3 bases and J by 0 bases, 0 bases remained unmatched. DNA of the CDR3: TGCGCCAGCAGCTGGGACAGGGGTAGCAATCAGCCCCAGCATTTT. It is translated as CASSWDRGSNQPQHF.

This clonotype is termed medium-sized. The rearrangement uses TRBV9 and TRBJ2-3; TRBD1 agrees at 7 bases. Germline V gene lookup returns CDR1 SGDLS and CDR2 YYNGEE. The junction had 15 bases not matched to a gene; V was cut back by 3 bases and J by 5 bases. The CDR3 covers 17 residues. DNA of the CDR3: TGTGCCAGCAGCGCAGCCCCATTGACAGGGATTGAAGATACGCAGTATTTT. This codes for CASSAAPLTGIEDTQYF.

This clonotype has at least ten counts. The chain recombines TRBV12-3 or TRBV12-4 with TRBJ2-7, with 8 bases identical to TRBD2. V dropped 5 bases and J dropped 4; count of bases not matched to a gene: 7. The CDR3 loop spans 14 amino acids. For the CDR3, the DNA is TGTGCCAGCAGTACCGGGACTAGATCGTACGAGCAGTACTTC. As protein: CASSTGTRSYEQYF.

This clonotype came up many times. The chain employs TRBV7-8 and TRBJ1-1; tentative D call: TRBD1 (5 bases). The CDR3 covers 16 residues. V dropped 4 bases and J dropped 5 bases, with 20 bases sitting between them. Germline V gene data show CDR1 as SGHVS and CDR2 as FQNEAQ. The CDR3 DNA reads as TGTGCCAGCAGCTCCCCGGGGGGTGGGTTGAGGACTGAAGCTTTCTTT. Translated: CASSSPGGGLRTEAFF.

This chain joins TRBV10-3 and TRBJ2-1; 7 nucleotides agree with TRBD2. The CDR3 sequence is 15 residues long. Trimming at V came to 4 bases and at J to 6 bases, leaving 9 bases not matched to a gene. CDR1 is ENHRY, CDR2 SYGVKD, per germline. The CDR3 protein is CAISAPSTSRNEQFF. DNA of the CDR3: TGTGCCATCAGTGCACCTTCGACTAGCCGCAATGAGCAGTTCTTC.

The chain uses TRBV7-6 and TRBJ2-2; D is perhaps TRBD1 (6 bases). The CDR3 has 14 amino acids. V lost 2 bases and J 3 bases, leaving 7 bases between the germline ends. Germline V gene lookup returns CDR1 SGHVS and CDR2 FNYEAQ. The CDR3 region is CASSLKGDTGELFF. CDR3 nucleotide sequence: TGTGCCAGCAGCTTAAAGGGGGACACCGGGGAGCTGTTTTTT.

The rearrangement links TRBV12-5 to TRBJ1-1; 10 bases fit TRBD1. The CDR3 loop spans 16 amino acids. The ends lost 4 bases at V and 6 bases at J; junction bases unmatched: 11. From germline, CDR1 is LGHNT and CDR2 FRNRAP. The CDR3 DNA follows: TGTGCTAGTGGTTCCCCATCCGGGACAGGGGTCCCTGAAGCTTTCTTT. Amino acids: CASGSPSGTGVPEAFF.

This clonotype is medium-sized by share. The chain has TRBV25-1 and TRBJ2-6; D remains unclear. Trimming shortened V by 4 bases and J by 5 bases, and 0 bases separated the two germline ends. CDR1 MGHDK and CDR2 SYGVNS come from the germline V gene. This CDR3 is built from 11 residues. The CDR3 DNA sequence: TGTGCCAGCAGTGGGGCCAACGTCCTGACTTTC. Amino acids: CASSGANVLTF.

This clonotype was found many times. The V gene is TRBV27, the J gene TRBJ2-7; 9 bases fit TRBD1. CDR1 is MNHEY and CDR2 is SMNVEV in the germline V gene (reference sequence). The CDR3 totals 14 residues. Unmatched junction bases numbered 2, after V lost 3 bases and J lost 2 bases. As DNA, the CDR3 is TGTGCCAGCAGTTTCGGGACAGGGCCCTACGAGCAGTACTTC. It encodes CASSFGTGPYEQYF.

By frequency in the sample, this clonotype is medium-sized. The gene calls are TRBV9 and TRBJ2-2; D not resolved. Germline CDR1 is SGDLS and CDR2 is YYNGEE. Trimming removed 0 bases from V and 6 bases from J, with 6 bases in between. The CDR3 runs to 13 residues. CDR3 DNA: TGTGCCAGCAGCGTAGTTGGGGCCGGGGAGCTGTTTTTT. Its protein product is CASSVVGAGELFF.

This rearrangement joins TRBV20-1 to TRBJ1-2; D possibly corresponds to TRBD1 (5 bases). Germline V CDR1 and CDR2: DFQATT, SNEGSKA (reference sequence). With 3 bases removed from V and 0 bases from J, the gap between germline ends came to 8 bases. This CDR3 region has 13 residues. In DNA, the CDR3 is TGCAGTGCTAGTTGGGGGGCTAACTATGGCTACACCTTC. Amino acids: CSASWGANYGYTF.

This clonotype has ten or more counts. The J gene is TRBJ2-2, the V gene TRBV5-4; D unresolved. Germline values: CDR1 SGHNT, CDR2 YYREEE (reference sequence). Trimming shortened V by 4 bases and J by 1 base, and 8 bases separated the two germline ends. There are 14 residues in the CDR3. The CDR3 sequence is CASSPTGNTGELFF. In nucleotides, the CDR3 is TGTGCCAGCAGCCCCACGGGGAACACCGGGGAGCTGTTTTTT. The entire variable domain, with the rest obtained from reference TRBV5-4 and TRBJ2-2, is as follows: ETGVTQSPTHLIKTRGQQVTLRCSSQSGHNTVSWYQQALGQGPQFIFQYYREEENGRGNFPPRFSGLQFPNYSSELNVNALELDDSALYLCASSPTGNTGELFFGEGSRLTVL.

This clonotype is categorized as medium-sized (0.01 to 0.1%). This chain connects TRBV5-1 to TRBJ1-2; 10 bases align to TRBD1. V lost 4 bases to trimming and J lost 2 bases; unmatched junction nucleotides: 8. CDR1 SGHRS and CDR2 YFSETQ come from the germline V gene. This CDR3 is built from 16 residues. CDR3 sequence reads: CASSMRTGGINYGYTF. The CDR3 region has the DNA TGCGCCAGCAGCATGAGGACAGGGGGGATCAACTATGGCTACACCTTC.